Given below is one T cell receptor beta chain in context. The data were taken from a study of human T cells and chemical hapten exposure. CDR1 and CDR2 from the germline V gene are SGHRS and YFSETQ. The ends lost 0 bases at V and 4 bases at J; junction bases unmatched: 0. The CDR3 spans 15 residues. TCRdb reprocessed the RACE reads via MiXCR and lists one record per CDR3 protein. The repertoire holds around 190,000 distinct CDR3 sequences, with about 22% as singletons. The time point was: patch test 1, 2 weeks after DPC sensitization. Treatment reported: therapeutic diphenylcyclopropenone sensitization with weekly scalp DPC.

Sequenced here: whole blood, sampled in connection with sensitization to the hapten diphenylcyclopropenone (DPC). The chain has TRBV5-1 and TRBJ2-6; TRBD2 matches 8 bases. The TCR originated in a woman between 45 and 60 years old with alopecia areata. Some clones in this sample may be carry-over from other donors' samples. CDR3 bases: TGCGCCAGCAGCTTGGTAGCGGGAGGGGCCAACGTCCTGACTTTC. Its translation is CASSLVAGGANVLTF.